These T cell receptor beta chains were read from a single sample in a study of blood T cell repertoires in COVID-19. The table came from immunoSEQ multiplex PCR; TCRdb's copy has only in-frame clones and leaves some out. Among approximately 74,000 clones listed, just over 85% were seen once. Specimen: peripheral blood. The receptors derive from a woman aged 80 or over with active or convalescent COVID-19. The CDR3 runs from the conserved cysteine through the conserved F or W. A D gene is named only where the DNA matches it firmly.

TRBJ2-7,TRBV4-2,TRBD2,CASSPSGRVYEQYF,TGTGCCAGCAGCCCGAGCGGGAGGGTCTACGAGCAGTACTTC
TRBJ2-2,TRBV18,.,CASSPRGGTRSGELFF,TGTGCCAGCTCACCACGGGGCGGGACCCGAAGCGGGGAGCTGTTTTTT
TRBJ2-2,TRBV27,TRBD1,CASSLPGGGGELFF,TGTGCCAGCAGTTTGCCAGGGGGTGGGGGGGAGCTGTTTTTT
TRBJ2-7,TRBV7-6,.,CASSLSRVTYEQYF,TGTGCCAGCAGCTTAAGCCGGGTAACATACGAGCAGTACTTC
TRBJ2-7,TRBV5-1,TRBD2,CASSATSGYSYEQYF,TGCGCCAGCAGCGCGACTAGCGGGTACTCCTACGAGCAGTACTTC
TRBJ2-7,TRBV4-3,.,CASSQQGALRQYF,TGCGCCAGCAGCCAGCAGGGCGCGTTGCGGCAGTACTTC
TRBJ2-7,TRBV5-1,TRBD1,CASSYQGQHYEQYF,TGCGCCAGCAGCTACCAGGGACAGCACTACGAGCAGTACTTC
TRBJ1-6,TRBV19,.,CASSLREVLNSPLHF,TGTGCCAGTAGTCTTCGCGAGGTATTGAATTCACCCCTCCACTTT
TRBJ1-1,TRBV6-5,.,CASSYSHKTGEAFF,TGTGCCAGCAGTTACTCGCATAAAACAGGGGAAGCTTTCTTT
TRBJ1-5,TRBV7-2,TRBD1,CASSLAGTAINQPQHF,TGTGCCAGCAGCTTAGCTGGGACAGCGATAAATCAGCCCCAGCATTTT
TRBJ2-5,TRBV6-5,.,CASSYRSLETQYF,TGTGCCAGCAGTTACCGGAGTCTAGAGACCCAGTACTTC
TRBJ2-1,TRBV20-1,.,CSAREGGEQFF,TGCAGTGCTAGAGAAGGCGGTGAGCAGTTCTTC
TRBJ2-1,TRBV7-9,TRBD1,CASSRGQGVESYNEQFF,TGTGCCAGCAGCAGGGGACAGGGGGTAGAGTCCTACAATGAGCAGTTCTTC
TRBJ1-2,TRBV11-2,.,CASSLGPGTSPYGYTF,TGTGCCAGCAGCTTAGGGCCAGGGACATCCCCCTATGGCTACACCTTC
TRBJ1-2,TRBV6-5,.,CASSYSLGQLYGYTF,TGTGCCAGCAGTTACTCGTTAGGACAGCTCTATGGCTACACCTTC
TRBJ1-5,TRBV12-5,.,CASGRNQPQHF,TGTGCTAGTGGCCGTAATCAGCCCCAGCATTTT